Below are 25 T cell receptor beta chains sequenced from a single sample in a study of blood T cell repertoires in COVID-19 (TCRdb year 2020). Preparation of the library involved the immunoSEQ multiplex PCR assay. Imported from immuneACCESS, the table was reduced by TCRdb to in-frame sequences with V and J called. These copies leave out some clones; in studies compared against another copy, an unresolved V gene accounts for under half, and the cause of the remainder is not known. The sample profile shows 120,000 or so clones; about four fifths of them were found once. In total, the top ten clones hold 10% to 15% of the sample. The sequencing sample was made of peripheral blood. Receptors originate from a man aged 55 to 70 with acute or convalescent COVID-19.

The chain carries TRBV7-2 and TRBJ2-1; 13 bases line up with TRBD2. CDR1 SGHTA and CDR2 FQGNSA come from the germline V gene. V shed 5 bases and J 5 bases; nucleotides not matched to a gene: 12. The CDR3 loop spans 18 amino acids. CDR3 DNA sequence: TGTGCCAGCAGCCTGATTTCAGGGGGACTAGCGGGACACAATGAGCAGTTCTTC. This gives the protein CASSLISGGLAGHNEQFF.

The chain carries TRBV14 and TRBJ2-2, with TRBD2 matching 7 bases. With V trimmed by 3 bases and J by 4 bases, 11 bases remained unmatched. This CDR3 has 17 amino acids. Germline V lookup: CDR1 SGHDN, CDR2 FVKESK. The CDR3 protein is CASSHLSRESGTGELFF. CDR3 nucleotides: TGTGCCAGCAGCCACCTCTCGCGGGAGTCGGGCACCGGGGAGCTGTTTTTT. The full variable domain, its missing parts supplied by reference TRBV14 and TRBJ2-2, is EAGVTQFPSHSVIEKGQTVTLRCDPISGHDNLYWYRRVMGKEIKFLLHFVKESKQDESGMPNNRFLAERTGGTYSTLKVQPAELEDSGVYFCASSHLSRESGTGELFFGEGSRLTVL.

CDR3 residues: CASSGEGVDTQYF. CDR3 bases: TGCGCCAGCAGCGGTGAGGGGGTAGATACGCAGTATTTT. The chain uses TRBV5-1 and TRBJ2-3; D is possibly TRBD1 (6 bases). The germline gives CDR1 SGHRS, CDR2 YFSETQ. The CDR3 is made up of 13 amino acids. Trimming shortened V by 4 bases and J by 5 bases, and 11 bases separated the two germline ends.

This clone was counted once. The rearrangement links TRBV3-1 (or the pseudogene TRBV3-2) to TRBJ2-1; a weak D match, TRBD2 (5 bases). CDR1 and CDR2 (germline): LGHDT, YNNKEL (reference sequence). The CDR3 runs to 12 residues. V lost 4 bases, J lost 12 bases, and 13 bases lay in between. DNA for the CDR3: TGTGCCAGCAGCCCGTCGGCGGGCGGGCAGTTCTTC. This codes for CASSPSAGGQFF.

This chain joins TRBV3-1 (or the pseudogene TRBV3-2) and TRBJ1-5; TRBD1 matches 7 bases. Trimming took 11 bases from V and 4 from J; bases not matched to a gene: 8. This CDR3 contains 13 residues. Germline loops: CDR1 LGHDT, CDR2 YNNKEL (reference sequence). The CDR3 spells CAGFLRGNQPQHF. The CDR3 DNA follows: TGTGCCGGGTTCCTCAGGGGGAATCAGCCCCAGCATTTT.

The rearrangement uses TRBV5-1 and TRBJ1-2, with 9 bases identical to TRBD1. The V and J ends lost 4 bases and 2 bases, in that order; junction bases with no gene match: 6. Per the germline V gene, CDR1 is SGHRS and CDR2 is YFSETQ. This CDR3 has 15 residues. CDR3 DNA: TGCGCCAGCAGCAGGGGACAGGGCGCCAACTATGGCTACACCTTC. Protein: CASSRGQGANYGYTF.

This sequence joins TRBV28 and TRBJ2-1; possible D gene TRBD2, 6 bases. This CDR3 has 16 residues. Germline V gene data show CDR1 as MDHEN and CDR2 as SYDVKM. Trimming removed 7 bases at V and 9 bases at J, with 25 bases between. The CDR3 loop reads CASMGPGSSGRGEQFF. The CDR3 DNA reads as TGTGCCAGCATGGGACCGGGCAGTAGCGGTCGAGGTGAGCAGTTCTTC.

The chain is built from TRBV6-2 or TRBV6-3 and TRBJ1-4; 8 nucleotides line up with TRBD1. The CDR3 is 14 amino acids. Trimming at V came to 5 bases and at J to 7 bases, leaving 6 bases not matched to a gene. The germline gives CDR1 MNHEY, CDR2 SVGEGT. Here the CDR3 DNA reads TGTGCCAGCAGTCCAGGGGGCTACAGTGAAAAACTGTTTTTT. This sequence encodes CASSPGGYSEKLFF.

This clone was seen only a few times. The CDR3 nucleotides read TGTGCCAGCAGTGGTGGGGGGGTTAATTCACCCCTCCACTTT. The encoded protein is CASSGGGVNSPLHF. The chain uses TRBV28 and TRBJ1-6, with D possibly matching TRBD1 (5 bases). Deletions cut 5 bases from V and 6 bases from J, with 11 bases between. Germline V gene data show CDR1 as MDHEN and CDR2 as SYDVKM. The CDR3 consists of 14 residues.

The chain combines TRBV18 with TRBJ2-3; 9 bases map to TRBD1. Germline V gives CDR1 KGHSH, CDR2 LQKENI. Trimming at V came to 3 bases and at J to 1 base, leaving 11 bases not matched to a gene. The CDR3 is 18 amino acids. The CDR3 spells CASSPYGTGRMGTDTQYF. CDR3 sequence (DNA): TGTGCCAGCTCACCCTATGGGACAGGGCGGATGGGCACAGATACGCAGTATTTT.

The DNA for the CDR3 is TGTGCCAGCAGTTCGTGGGCGCGGGATTCACCCCTCCACTTT. This gives the protein CASSSWARDSPLHF. The chain links TRBV28 to TRBJ1-6; no reliable D call. The CDR3 consists of 14 residues. CDR1 is MDHEN, CDR2 SYDVKM, per germline. V lost 4 bases and J lost 8, with 12 bases in between.

The chain has TRBV10-1 and TRBJ1-1, with TRBD1 matching 7 bases. The junction had 5 bases not matched to a gene; V was cut back by 7 bases and J by 0 bases. Germline V gene lookup returns CDR1 WNHNN and CDR2 SYGVQD (reference sequence). The CDR3 runs to 14 residues. CDR3: CASNPGGLNTEAFF. The CDR3 DNA sequence: TGCGCCAGCAATCCAGGGGGATTGAACACTGAAGCTTTCTTT.

The CDR3 protein is CASSLRQGDTEAFF. The CDR3 nucleotides are TGCGCCAGCAGCTTAAGGCAGGGGGACACTGAAGCTTTCTTT. The V and J genes are TRBV5-1 and TRBJ1-1, with 7 positions matching TRBD1. CDR3 size: 14 residues. Germline loops: CDR1 SGHRS, CDR2 YFSETQ. After removal of 2 bases from V and 3 bases from J, the junction contained 4 bases not matched to a gene.

The chain recombines TRBV30 with TRBJ1-5; D might be TRBD1 (6 bases). Germline values: CDR1 GTSNPN, CDR2 SVGIG (reference sequence). The V and J ends lost 1 base and 3 bases respectively, with 16 bases between them. The CDR3 length is 16 residues. The DNA for the CDR3 is TGTGCCTGGAGTGGTTCAATCCGGGGGGCCAATCAGCCCCAGCATTTT. Encoded protein: CAWSGSIRGANQPQHF.

The CDR3, as DNA: TGTGCCAGCAGCTTACCAGGGACAGGTCATAATCAAGAGACCCAGTACTTC. Its protein product is CASSLPGTGHNQETQYF. The chain joins TRBV5-5 to TRBJ2-5, with 8 bases matching TRBD1. Germline V gene lookup returns CDR1 SGHKS and CDR2 YYEKEE (reference sequence). The J segment lost 2 bases and the V segment lost 2 bases, leaving 11 bases of the junction unmatched. The CDR3 totals 17 residues.

The rearrangement joins TRBV20-1 to TRBJ1-5; D remains unclear. Germline loops: CDR1 DFQATT, CDR2 SNEGSKA (reference sequence). The CDR3 sequence is 14 residues long. V shed 3 bases and J shed 4 bases, with 13 bases lying between them. The CDR3 DNA is TGCAGTGCTAGTGCCCTAGCAAGGAATCAGCCCCAGCATTTT. Amino acid sequence: CSASALARNQPQHF.

This chain joins TRBV3-1 (or the pseudogene TRBV3-2) and TRBJ1-4; D is perhaps TRBD1 (5 bases). CDR3 length: 15 amino acids. V gave up 3 bases and J gave up 7 bases, with 15 bases separating them. Germline V gene data show CDR1 as LGHDT and CDR2 as YNNKEL (reference sequence). The CDR3 DNA is TGTGCCAGCAGCCAGCCAGGGAGGTTTGGTGAAAAACTGTTTTTT. It yields the protein CASSQPGRFGEKLFF.

The V call is TRBV19, the J call TRBJ2-1; 7 bases match TRBD2. CDR3 length: 16 residues. Germline values: CDR1 LNHDA, CDR2 SQIVND (reference sequence). V shed 5 bases, J shed 8 bases, and the junction held 15 bases outside the gene matches. In DNA, the CDR3 is TGTGCCAGTAGTCCCCTGGGGGGGAGGGCCATAGATGAGCAGTTCTTC. This codes for CASSPLGGRAIDEQFF.

This chain uses TRBV20-1 with TRBJ1-1; D unclear. V lost 3 bases and J lost 3, with 14 bases in between. Germline CDR1 is DFQATT and CDR2 is SNEGSKA (reference sequence). This CDR3 has 14 amino acids. CDR3 in DNA: TGCAGTGCTAGTCCCCAAGTCACTGACACTGAAGCTTTCTTT. It codes for CSASPQVTDTEAFF.

The chain couples TRBV28 to TRBJ1-5; D is undetermined. V gave up 6 bases and J gave up 2 bases, with 8 bases separating them. The V gene's germline CDR1 is MDHEN and CDR2 SYDVKM. The CDR3 loop spans 13 amino acids. CDR3 DNA: TGTGCCAGCAGCCAGGTAGGCAATCAGCCCCAGCATTTT. Protein product: CASSQVGNQPQHF.

The rearrangement uses TRBV29-1 and TRBJ2-1; tentative D call: TRBD2 (6 bases). Trimming cost V 4 bases and J 9 bases, with 10 bases left between them. This CDR3 has 11 amino acids. Germline CDR1 and CDR2: SQVTM and ANQGSEA. Here the CDR3 DNA reads TGCAGCGTTGTTCGACTAGGTGAGCAGTTCTTC. Encoded protein: CSVVRLGEQFF.

The CDR3 nucleotides read TGTGCCTGGAGCGCACAACTAGGACCTGAAGCTTTCTTT. This gives the protein CAWSAQLGPEAFF. The chain links TRBV30 to TRBJ1-1; D is ambiguous. This CDR3 contains 13 residues. Germline-derived CDR1 and CDR2 are GTSNPN and SVGIG (reference sequence). V was shortened by 3 bases and J by 6 bases, with 14 bases between the two germline ends.

V and J are TRBV6-5 and TRBJ1-5, with 8 bases aligning to TRBD1. The length of the CDR3 is 14 residues. Trimming cost V 4 bases and J 7 bases; bases outside gene matches: 6. Germline V gives CDR1 MNHEY, CDR2 SVGAGI. The CDR3 protein is CASSFYRGDQPQHF. In DNA, the CDR3 is TGTGCCAGCAGTTTCTACAGGGGGGACCAGCCCCAGCATTTT.

This sequence joins TRBV30 and TRBJ1-4, with D maybe TRBD1 (6 bases). CDR1 GTSNPN and CDR2 SVGIG come from the germline V gene (reference sequence). V lost 4 bases and J 2 bases, leaving 11 bases between the germline ends. The CDR3 has 14 amino acids. The CDR3 reads CAWTGGATNEKLFF. DNA of the CDR3: TGTGCCTGGACCGGGGGGGCCACTAATGAAAAACTGTTTTTT.

The chain employs TRBV28 and TRBJ2-1; the D gene is possibly TRBD2 (5 bases). The CDR3 covers 15 residues. The V end was cut by 6 bases, the J end by 0 bases, with 12 bases between. Germline CDR1 MDHEN, CDR2 SYDVKM. The CDR3 here is CASRRAGSSYNEQFF. DNA for the CDR3: TGTGCCAGCAGGAGGGCCGGATCCTCCTACAATGAGCAGTTCTTC.